This is a list of T cell receptor beta chains from one sample in a study of post-analysis software for immune sequencing data. TCRdb fed the PCR reads into MiXCR, producing one record per CDR3 protein. There are 550,000 to 700,000 distinct CDR3 sequences in the sample; 44% occur only once, and 1.5% to 2% lies in the top ten. The sequenced material came from blood. These receptor sequences come from a girl aged 10-17 years with multiple sclerosis. CDR3s include the opening cysteine and the closing phenylalanine or tryptophan. Each record gives: J gene, D gene, clone size, V gene, CDR3 DNA, CDR3 protein. A D gene is named only where the DNA matches it firmly. Some rows have no size entry. The others give once, few or many, or a class for an expanded clone.

j_call: TRBJ1-4
d_call: -
clone_size: -
v_call: TRBV29-1
cdr3_nt: TGCAGCGTTGAGGGGACGGATGAAAAACTGTTTTTT
cdr3_aa: CSVEGTDEKLFF

j_call: TRBJ1-2
d_call: -
clone_size: -
v_call: TRBV4-1
cdr3_nt: TGCGCCAGCAGCTCCCCCGGGTCAGGGGACTATGGCTACACCTTC
cdr3_aa: CASSSPGSGDYGYTF

j_call: TRBJ2-7
d_call: -
clone_size: few
v_call: TRBV7-9
cdr3_nt: TGTGCCAGCAGCTTTAACACGGGCTCCAAGGTGTACGAGCAGTACTTC
cdr3_aa: CASSFNTGSKVYEQYF

j_call: TRBJ1-2
d_call: TRBD1
clone_size: -
v_call: TRBV20-1
cdr3_nt: TGCAGTGCTACCCCTTGGCAGGGGGACGGCTACACCTTC
cdr3_aa: CSATPWQGDGYTF

j_call: TRBJ1-2
d_call: -
clone_size: once
v_call: TRBV6-5
cdr3_nt: TGTGCCAGCAGTTACGGACGGCTATATAACTATGGCTACACCTTC
cdr3_aa: CASSYGRLYNYGYTF

j_call: TRBJ1-1
d_call: TRBD1
clone_size: -
v_call: TRBV27
cdr3_nt: TGTGCCAGCAGACAGGGGGCGCTGGCTGAAGCTTTCTTT
cdr3_aa: CASRQGALAEAFF

j_call: TRBJ2-7
d_call: TRBD1
clone_size: -
v_call: TRBV7-9
cdr3_nt: TGTGCCAGCAGCTTAAAGGGACAGAGTTCCTACGAGCAGTACTTC
cdr3_aa: CASSLKGQSSYEQYF

j_call: TRBJ2-7
d_call: -
clone_size: few
v_call: TRBV20-1
cdr3_nt: TGCAGTGCCCCCCGGCAGGGCACATACGAGCAGTACTTC
cdr3_aa: CSAPRQGTYEQYF

j_call: TRBJ1-2
d_call: -
clone_size: -
v_call: TRBV29-1
cdr3_nt: TGCAGCGCTCAGTCCCAGCCAGGTGGCTACACCTTC
cdr3_aa: CSAQSQPGGYTF

j_call: TRBJ2-3
d_call: -
clone_size: many
v_call: TRBV5-1
cdr3_nt: TGCGCCAGCAGCTACCCCCATGGGGCCCGGACAGATACGCAGTATTTT
cdr3_aa: CASSYPHGARTDTQYF

j_call: TRBJ1-5
d_call: -
clone_size: -
v_call: TRBV20-1
cdr3_nt: TGCAGTGCTAGTCCCGGGGGGTTAGGCAATCAGCCCCAGCATTTT
cdr3_aa: CSASPGGLGNQPQHF

j_call: TRBJ2-7
d_call: TRBD1
clone_size: few
v_call: TRBV20-1
cdr3_nt: TGCAGTGCTAGACTGGACAGGGGGTATCACGAGCAGTACTTC
cdr3_aa: CSARLDRGYHEQYF

j_call: TRBJ2-7
d_call: -
clone_size: many
v_call: TRBV12-3/TRBV12-4
cdr3_nt: TGTGCCAGCAGTTCCTCAGGATCCTACGAGCAGTACTTC
cdr3_aa: CASSSSGSYEQYF

j_call: TRBJ2-1
d_call: TRBD2
clone_size: -
v_call: TRBV20-1
cdr3_nt: TGCAGTGCTACCGGACTAGCGGGGGCCCCCTACAATGAGCAGTTCTTC
cdr3_aa: CSATGLAGAPYNEQFF

j_call: TRBJ2-2
d_call: -
clone_size: few
v_call: TRBV6-5
cdr3_nt: TGTGCCAGCAGTTTTCAGGGGGGCACCGGGGAGCTGTTTTTT
cdr3_aa: CASSFQGGTGELFF

j_call: TRBJ1-5
d_call: -
clone_size: once
v_call: TRBV21-1
cdr3_nt: TGTGCCAGCAGCAACACCGGGACGGAGAATCAGCCCCAGCATTTT
cdr3_aa: CASSNTGTENQPQHF

j_call: TRBJ2-1
d_call: -
clone_size: -
v_call: TRBV12-3/TRBV12-4
cdr3_nt: TGTGCCAGCAGCCCTAGGACTCTTCTTTCCTACAATGAGCAGTTCTTC
cdr3_aa: CASSPRTLLSYNEQFF

j_call: TRBJ2-7
d_call: -
clone_size: few
v_call: TRBV7-2
cdr3_nt: TGTGCCAGCAGCTTGGGGGGACCAAGCTCCTACGAGCAGTACTTC
cdr3_aa: CASSLGGPSSYEQYF

j_call: TRBJ2-3
d_call: TRBD2
clone_size: -
v_call: TRBV12-3/TRBV12-4
cdr3_nt: TGTGCCAGCAGTTTGCGAGCGGGGGGGCTGAGGACCCCAGATACGCAGTATTTT
cdr3_aa: CASSLRAGGLRTPDTQYF

j_call: TRBJ2-3
d_call: -
clone_size: few
v_call: TRBV20-1
cdr3_nt: TGCAGTGCACGCGAGGCGGGCACAGATACGCAGTATTTT
cdr3_aa: CSAREAGTDTQYF

j_call: TRBJ1-2
d_call: -
clone_size: -
v_call: TRBV28
cdr3_nt: TGTGCCAGCAGTTTAGTGGGCACAGAGAATGGCTACACCTTC
cdr3_aa: CASSLVGTENGYTF

j_call: TRBJ2-1
d_call: -
clone_size: -
v_call: TRBV7-9
cdr3_nt: TGTGCCAGCAGACCATCAGGGGATGAGCAGTTCTTC
cdr3_aa: CASRPSGDEQFF